This T cell receptor beta chain was documented in a study of blood T cell repertoires in COVID-19. About the research overall: The origin of the acute and convalescent COVID-19 samples was the United States, Italy and Spain.

The V end was cut by 5 bases, the J end by 0 bases, with 16 bases between. Germline V CDR1 and CDR2: MNHEY, SVGEGT. The CDR3 has 16 amino acids. Authors' data handling: Reference gene primer amplification gave nucleated cell count estimates. The table came from immunoSEQ multiplex PCR; TCRdb's copy has only in-frame clones and leaves some out. V, J and clone size were drawn from that table, and D and trimming were deduced from the DNA. The table lists 250,000 or so clones, 80% to 85% of them singletons. The material sequenced was peripheral blood. J is TRBJ1-2 and V is TRBV6-2 or TRBV6-3, with D possibly matching TRBD1 (6 bases). The sequence was collected from a man aged 55 to 69 with acute or convalescent COVID-19. The chain's CDR3 is CASSGPGVGPNYGYTF. The DNA for the CDR3 is TGTGCCAGCAGTGGGCCAGGGGTTGGCCCTAACTATGGCTACACCTTC.